The source of this TCR beta chain is a study of T cell repertoires in cytomegalovirus infection. Study-level background: Public TCR beta signature analysis indicated the presence of both CMV infection and matching HLA type. Whole-study findings and limits: Across the ex vivo response, the dominant clonotypes were HLA-C-restricted CMV-specific TCR beta clonotypes. Of the TCR beta families, the public ones yielded a cumulative frequency that identified carriers of CMV plus the relevant HLA.

CDR1 and CDR2 (germline): LNHNV, YYDKDF (reference sequence). The CDR3 has 16 amino acids, counting both end residues. This clonotype showed up just a few times. Its matching antigen is unknown. The DNA is omitted, as the CDR3 cannot be located on it reliably, and the CDR3 follows TCRdb's listing. TCRdb called the reads again in MiXCR, with one record for every CDR3 protein. This sample has a few hundred thousand distinct CDR3 sequences, with around a sixth found just once. This chain links TRBV15 with TRBJ2-7; the table calls TRBD1, which could not be checked here. The specimen sequenced was PBMCs. The clonotype originates from a human donor in good health (CMV status not recorded). Some clones in this sample may be carry-over from other donors' samples. Here the CDR3 reads CATSRRQGFFGDEQYF.